Following are 27 T cell receptor beta chains from one sample sequenced in a study of human thymus T cells. Thymic tissue was derived from resections collected during corrective heart surgery. The method was immunoSEQ multiplex PCR; TCRdb's version includes in-frame clones alone and lacks a portion of them. The data contain roughly 77,000 clones, 85% to 95% of them singletons. The sequenced sample consisted of thymus tissue. These receptors all stem from a girl under two years old with a congenital heart defect but otherwise immunologically healthy.

V gene TRBV28 combines with J gene TRBJ1-1, with a possible D match to TRBD1 (5 bases). Germline-derived CDR1 and CDR2 are MDHEN and SYDVKM. This CDR3 region has 14 residues. With 6 bases removed from V and 6 bases from J, the gap between germline ends came to 17 bases. This CDR3 is CASSAAPLGPEAFF. CDR3 nucleotide sequence: TGTGCCAGCAGCGCGGCCCCTCTGGGACCTGAAGCTTTCTTT.

The gene calls are TRBV7-9 and TRBJ1-1; no definite D call. V gave up 1 base and J gave up 1 base, with 4 bases separating them. This CDR3 is built from 13 residues. Germline CDR1 SEHNR, CDR2 FQNEAQ (reference sequence). CDR3 coding DNA: TGTGCCAGCAGCTTAGGAAAGAACACTGAAGCTTTCTTT. Translation: CASSLGKNTEAFF.

This chain connects TRBV6-6 to TRBJ1-1; no reliable D call. V lost 6 bases, J lost 8 bases, and 7 bases lay in between. The CDR3 consists of 10 residues. Germline values: CDR1 MNHNY, CDR2 SVGAGI (reference sequence). For the CDR3, the DNA is TGTGCCAGCAGAGGTGGGGAAGCTTTCTTT. Translated, it gives CASRGGEAFF.

This chain links TRBV10-3 with TRBJ2-3; TRBD1 or TRBD2 may be the D gene (6 bases each). The CDR3 totals 15 residues. Deletions cut 9 bases from V and 4 bases from J, with 20 bases between. The germline gives CDR1 ENHRY, CDR2 SYGVKD. CDR3: CAIGGGLGFADTQYF. The DNA for the CDR3 is TGTGCCATTGGAGGGGGGCTCGGTTTCGCAGATACGCAGTATTTT.

This sequence joins TRBV7-9 and TRBJ2-3; D perhaps matches TRBD2 (6 bases). The CDR3 is 15 amino acids. The germline CDR1 and CDR2 sequences are SEHNR and FQNEAQ (reference sequence). V shed 5 bases and J shed 0 bases, with 12 bases lying between them. This chain's CDR3 is CASSAGSSSTDTQYF. DNA for the CDR3: TGTGCCAGCAGCGCCGGGAGTTCAAGCACAGATACGCAGTATTTT.

With regard to this clone: The junction departs from germline at one end; a sequencing error may be responsible. The V gene is TRBV7-7, the J gene TRBJ2-5; the D gene is possibly TRBD1 (6 bases). This CDR3 contains 18 residues. Germline loops: CDR1 SSHAT, CDR2 FNYEAQ (reference sequence). CDR3 sequence: CASSQKRGSVGQQETQYF. CDR3 bases: TGTGCTAGCAGCCAAAAGAGGGGGAGCGTGGGACAACAAGAGACCCAGTACTTC.

The chain uses TRBV18 and TRBJ1-5; D may be TRBD1 (6 bases). Trimming took off 4 bases at V and 0 bases at J, with 10 bases between the two ends. Germline CDR1 is KGHSH and CDR2 is LQKENI. The CDR3 runs to 15 residues. The CDR3 nucleotides read TGTGCCAGCTCACGGGACATTCATAGCAATCAGCCCCAGCATTTT. Protein sequence: CASSRDIHSNQPQHF.

With respect to this clone: Within the sample, other DNA sequences also encode this same CDR3. The chain combines TRBV18 with TRBJ1-2; 9 nucleotides match TRBD1. The V gene's germline CDR1 is KGHSH and CDR2 LQKENI. The CDR3 has 15 residues. V trimming: 3 bases; J trimming: 8 bases; junction bases outside the gene matches: 10. The CDR3 loop reads CASSPPGQGIRGYTF. CDR3 nucleotides: TGTGCCAGCTCACCTCCGGGACAGGGAATTAGAGGCTACACCTTC.

This sequence joins TRBV5-4 and TRBJ2-5; 9 bases align to TRBD1. Germline assignment: CDR1 SGHNT and CDR2 YYREEE (reference sequence). V was clipped by 2 bases and J by 0 bases; unmatched bases: 8. The CDR3 contains 17 residues. CDR3 nucleotides: TGTGCCAGCAGCTTCCCAACAGGGGGCGCCCACCAAGAGACCCAGTACTTC. Translating gives CASSFPTGGAHQETQYF.

The rearrangement uses TRBV18 and TRBJ2-3; D is ambiguous. The V end lost 5 bases, the J end lost 5 bases, and 14 bases lay between the germline ends. Germline V gene data show CDR1 as KGHSH and CDR2 as LQKENI. The CDR3 consists of 14 residues. The CDR3 region is CASSFSSKGDTQYF. In DNA, the CDR3 is TGTGCCAGCTCATTTTCATCCAAGGGAGATACGCAGTATTTT. Filled out from reference TRBV18 and TRBJ2-3, the complete variable domain reads NAGVMQNPRHLVRRRGQEARLRCSPMKGHSHVYWYRQLPEEGLKFMVYLQKENIIDESGMPKERFSAEFPKEGPSILRIQQVVRGDSAAYFCASSFSSKGDTQYFGPGTRLTVL.

The chain links TRBV14 to TRBJ2-6; tentative D call: TRBD2 (5 bases). The germline gives CDR1 SGHDN, CDR2 FVKESK. This CDR3 comprises 17 residues. V lost 1 base and J 2 bases, leaving 12 bases between the germline ends. The DNA for the CDR3 is TGTGCCAGCAGCCAAGTTTCCGAACTAGCTGGGGCCAACGTCCTGACTTTC. Its protein is CASSQVSELAGANVLTF. The full variable domain, in which reference TRBV14 and TRBJ2-6 provide the parts outside the CDR3, is EAGVTQFPSHSVIEKGQTVTLRCDPISGHDNLYWYRRVMGKEIKFLLHFVKESKQDESGMPNNRFLAERTGGTYSTLKVQPAELEDSGVYFCASSQVSELAGANVLTFGAGSRLTVL.

V and J are TRBV28 and TRBJ2-3; no firm D call. V was shortened by 7 bases and J by 5 bases, with 19 bases between the two germline ends. This CDR3 contains 15 residues. The germline V gene encodes CDR1 MDHEN and CDR2 SYDVKM. The CDR3 is CASTTRRPNGDTQYF. DNA for the CDR3: TGTGCCAGCACCACCCGTCGGCCAAACGGAGATACGCAGTATTTT.

This CDR3 is CASSRRDPYRSGNTIYF. In nucleotides, the CDR3 is TGTGCCAGTAGCCGCCGGGACCCCTATCGCTCTGGAAACACCATATATTTT. The gene calls are TRBV19 and TRBJ1-3; perhaps TRBD1 as D (5 bases). CDR3 length: 17 residues. Deletions cut 6 bases from V and 0 bases from J, with 18 bases between. The germline V gene has CDR1 LNHDA and CDR2 SQIVND (reference sequence).

The chain links TRBV14 to TRBJ1-2, with D unclear. The CDR3 consists of 15 residues. Germline V CDR1 and CDR2: SGHDN, FVKESK. V was pared by 0 bases and J by 3 bases, with 11 bases between. CDR3 sequence: CASSQESGPDYGYTF. For the CDR3, the DNA is TGTGCCAGCAGCCAAGAGTCGGGCCCCGACTATGGCTACACCTTC. The entire variable domain, with the rest obtained from reference TRBV14 and TRBJ1-2, is as follows: EAGVTQFPSHSVIEKGQTVTLRCDPISGHDNLYWYRRVMGKEIKFLLHFVKESKQDESGMPNNRFLAERTGGTYSTLKVQPAELEDSGVYFCASSQESGPDYGYTFGSGTRLTVV.

This clone was counted only a few times. The V call is TRBV15, the J call TRBJ1-5; weak D call: TRBD1 (6 bases). V was pared by 5 bases and J by 1 base, with 18 bases between. This CDR3 is 17 amino acids long. From germline, CDR1 is LNHNV and CDR2 YYDKDF (reference sequence). The CDR3 protein is CATSHSTGGRSNQPQHF. The CDR3 nucleotides read TGTGCCACCAGCCATTCGACAGGAGGAAGGAGCAATCAGCCCCAGCATTTT.

A single count supports this clone. The chain links TRBV30 to TRBJ2-3, with D perhaps matching TRBD1 (6 bases). Looked up from germline, CDR1 is GTSNPN and CDR2 is SVGIG (reference sequence). The CDR3 is 18 residues long. V lost 4 bases, J lost 5 bases, and 28 bases lay in between. The CDR3: CAWNRPPARTALGDTQYF. In DNA, the CDR3 is TGTGCCTGGAACCGACCCCCAGCTAGGACAGCTCTTGGAGATACGCAGTATTTT.

The rearrangement uses TRBV11-1 and TRBJ2-7, with 7 bases lining up with TRBD2. Germline CDR1 SGHAT, CDR2 FQDESV (reference sequence). The CDR3 is 18 amino acids. After removal of 4 bases from V and 0 bases from J, the junction contained 15 bases not matched to a gene. The CDR3 DNA sequence: TGTGCCAGCAGCTCCCAGTTCACGACTAGCCACAGCTCCTACGAGCAGTACTTC. Translated, it gives CASSSQFTTSHSSYEQYF.

The chain combines TRBV25-1 with TRBJ2-3; 8 bases are a match to TRBD1. V gave up 3 bases and J gave up 4 bases; unmatched junction bases: 9. The CDR3 has 16 amino acids. Germline V lookup: CDR1 MGHDK, CDR2 SYGVNS. The CDR3 region is CASSETTGGFPDTQYF. For the CDR3, the DNA is TGTGCCAGCAGTGAGACTACAGGGGGTTTCCCAGATACGCAGTATTTT.

This chain connects TRBV6-1 to TRBJ1-2; 7 bases line up with TRBD1. Looked up from germline, CDR1 is MNHNS and CDR2 is SASEGT. Trimming cost V 7 bases and J 1 base; bases outside gene matches: 6. The CDR3 has 14 amino acids. The CDR3 reads CASTRTGDNYGYTF. The CDR3 DNA reads as TGTGCCAGCACCCGGACAGGAGATAACTATGGCTACACCTTC.

The chain uses TRBV5-1 and TRBJ2-7; tentative D call: TRBD2 (8 bases). Germline CDR1 and CDR2: SGHRS and YFSETQ. This CDR3 contains 15 residues. V was trimmed by 0 bases and J by 7 bases, leaving 17 bases between them. Written as DNA, the CDR3 is TGCGCCAGCAGCTTGGAGACTAGCGCCAGGGGGGAGCAGTACTTC. Amino acid sequence: CASSLETSARGEQYF.

The chain uses TRBV7-2 and TRBJ1-1; 12 bases line up with TRBD1. The CDR3 has 19 amino acids. Germline values: CDR1 SGHTA, CDR2 FQGNSA. Unmatched junction bases numbered 16, after V lost 1 base and J lost 7 bases. CDR3 DNA: TGTGCCAGCAGCTTAGATCCCGGGACAGGGGGCCGCAATAGCCATGAAGCTTTCTTT. Encoded protein: CASSLDPGTGGRNSHEAFF.

The rearrangement joins TRBV5-4 to TRBJ2-5; TRBD1 might be the D (5 bases). The J call is uncertain, as TRBJ2-7 better fits the DNA end. There are 14 residues in the CDR3. CDR1 is SGHNT, CDR2 YYREEE, per germline (reference sequence). The DNA for the CDR3 is TGTGCCAGCAGCTTGGCTACAGGCGCCCACGAGCAGTACTTC. This sequence encodes CASSLATGAHEQYF.

This sequence joins TRBV9 and TRBJ2-1; 12 bases line up with TRBD2. The CDR3 is 17 amino acids. V was clipped by 1 base and J by 8 bases; unmatched bases: 10. Germline V gene sequence: CDR1 SGDLS, CDR2 YYNGEE. CDR3 amino acids: CASSVLSSGRATDEQFF. The CDR3 DNA reads as TGTGCCAGCAGCGTATTATCTAGCGGGAGGGCCACGGATGAGCAGTTCTTC.

The chain is built from TRBV6-6 and TRBJ1-4; possible D gene TRBD1, 6 bases. With 6 bases removed from V and 8 bases from J, the gap between germline ends came to 19 bases. The CDR3 length is 15 residues. Germline lookup yields CDR1 MNHNY and CDR2 SVGAGI (reference sequence). CDR3 region: CASRPPGGAKEKLFF. The CDR3 DNA reads as TGTGCCAGCAGGCCCCCGGGGGGGGCCAAAGAAAAACTGTTTTTT.

This clone was seen a single time. This rearrangement joins TRBV7-9 to TRBJ2-3; the match to TRBD1 covers 7 bases. This CDR3 comprises 18 residues. From germline, CDR1 is SEHNR and CDR2 FQNEAQ (reference sequence). Trimming at V came to 0 bases and at J to 2 bases, leaving 11 bases not matched to a gene. The CDR3 loop reads CASSLALTDRVPTDTQYF. CDR3 DNA: TGTGCCAGCAGCTTAGCTCTAACAGACAGGGTCCCCACAGATACGCAGTATTTT.

In the case of this clone: Because the CDR3 is missing its conserved closing phenylalanine or tryptophan, this is likely a read error. It is unclear where the CDR3 begins or ends on the DNA, so no DNA is shown, and the CDR3 is as TCRdb lists it. The CDR3 here is CSVLTGSTPPLL. This sequence joins TRBV29-1 and TRBJ2-2; the D call in the table, TRBD1, was not verified against the DNA. The CDR3 length equals 12 residues, ends included. The germline CDR1 and CDR2 sequences are SQVTM and ANQGSEA.

The J gene is TRBJ2-5, the V gene TRBV27; 8 bases line up with TRBD1. Germline-derived CDR1 and CDR2 are MNHEY and SMNVEV (reference sequence). The CDR3 consists of 17 residues. J was trimmed by 2 bases and V by 4 bases; bases with no gene match: 12. The CDR3 DNA reads TGTGCCAGCAGTTCAAGAAATGCGGACAGGGAACAAGAGACCCAGTACTTC. The encoded protein is CASSSRNADREQETQYF.